What follows describes a single T cell receptor (beta chain). Its antigen remains unknown. The ends were cut back, 6 bases at V and 1 base at J, with 7 bases in the middle. Germline CDR1 is SNHLY and CDR2 is FYNNEI. The CDR3 totals 12 residues. The sample is drawn from a study of cytomegalovirus exposure and HLA in healthy donors. Study-level points and caveats: Several top significant clusters appeared, in a later analysis, to be linked to common viral pathogens. Within an earlier analysis, most TCR beta V segments proved productive either about 90% or about 30% of the time. Testing in vitro showed three CMV-associated chains specific for CMV antigens. Other equally common chains were less clonally expanded than HLA-associated TCR beta chains, a later analysis showed.

PCR primers comprised 60 Vbeta and 13 Jbeta primers. Sequencing used immunoSEQ multiplex PCR; TCRdb keeps in-frame clones, though not all of them. This sample's table reports 100,000 to 150,000 clones. This clonotype was obtained from a man aged 30 to 45 in good health and CMV-seronegative. This chain joins TRBV2 and TRBJ2-7, with D possibly being TRBD2 (5 bases). Sequencing was performed on PBMCs. The DNA of the CDR3 is TGTGCCAGCAGCCGGGAATCCTACGAGCAGTACTTC. This codes for CASSRESYEQYF. The full variable domain, with the rest looked up from reference TRBV2 and TRBJ2-7, is EPEVTQTPSHQVTQMGQEVILRCVPISNHLYFYWYRQILGQKVEFLVSFYNNEISEKSEIFDDQFSVERPDGSNFTLKIRSTKLEDSAMYFCASSRESYEQYFGPGTRLTVT.